This is a list of T cell receptor beta chains from one sample in a study of regulatory T cells in long-lasting Graves disease. MiXCR, run by TCRdb on the multiplex PCR reads, gives a single entry per CDR3 protein. The sample comprises 350,000 to 550,000 distinct CDR3 sequences, 15% of which are singletons, and 16% rests with the top ten. The same data also contributed to another study, on T cells in Graves' hyperthyroidism and ophthalmopathy.

This specimen consisted of peripheral blood mononuclear cells (PBMCs), obtained at new diagnosis, from a patient treated with antithyroid drugs. The origin of the receptors is a woman in her thirties with Graves disease. CDR3s include the opening cysteine and the closing phenylalanine or tryptophan.

CDR3	V	J
CASSHRNTEAFF	TRBV11-3	TRBJ1-1
CASSISQTGTHEQYF	TRBV19	TRBJ2-7
CASRTYTGELFF	TRBV6-1	TRBJ2-2
CASSDGTQDTIYF	TRBV10-1	TRBJ1-3
CSARQGGVDGYTF	TRBV20-1	TRBJ1-2
CASSLTGSTGELFF	TRBV5-4	TRBJ2-2
CASSPSLAVGNEKLFF	TRBV9	TRBJ1-4
CSSIGPGYNEQFF	TRBV29-1	TRBJ2-1
CASSLPDSLYEQYF	TRBV27	TRBJ2-7
CASSYDRGRIDTQYF	TRBV7-9	TRBJ2-3
CASSLTMGLAGRGDKNIQYF	TRBV3-1	TRBJ2-4
CASSEMGSPYEQYF	TRBV6-2/TRBV6-3	TRBJ2-7
CASSDRLGTGNEQFF	TRBV6-1	TRBJ2-1
CASSLIRGVSRTDTQYF	TRBV11-2	TRBJ2-3
CATSRWGREGNQPQHF	TRBV15	TRBJ1-5
CSAARRASGRAGTYEQYF	TRBV20-1	TRBJ2-7